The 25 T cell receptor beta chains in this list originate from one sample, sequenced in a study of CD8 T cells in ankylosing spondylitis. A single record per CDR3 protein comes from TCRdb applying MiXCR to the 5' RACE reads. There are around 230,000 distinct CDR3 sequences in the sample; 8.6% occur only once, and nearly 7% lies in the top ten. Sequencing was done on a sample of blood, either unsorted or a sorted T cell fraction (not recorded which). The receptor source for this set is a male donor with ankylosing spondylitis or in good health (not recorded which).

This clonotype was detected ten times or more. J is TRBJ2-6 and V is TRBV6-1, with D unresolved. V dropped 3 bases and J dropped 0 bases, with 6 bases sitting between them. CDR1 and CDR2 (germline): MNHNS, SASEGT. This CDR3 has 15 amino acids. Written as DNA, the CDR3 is TGTGCCAGCAGTGAGACGGCCTCTGGGGCCAACGTCCTGACTTTC. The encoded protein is CASSETASGANVLTF.

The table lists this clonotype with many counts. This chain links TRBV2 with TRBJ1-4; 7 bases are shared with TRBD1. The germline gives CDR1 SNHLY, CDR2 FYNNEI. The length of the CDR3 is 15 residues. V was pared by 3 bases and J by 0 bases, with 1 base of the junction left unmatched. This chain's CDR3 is CASSEQGATNEKLFF. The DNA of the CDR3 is TGTGCCAGCAGTGAGCAGGGGGCAACTAATGAAAAACTGTTTTTT.

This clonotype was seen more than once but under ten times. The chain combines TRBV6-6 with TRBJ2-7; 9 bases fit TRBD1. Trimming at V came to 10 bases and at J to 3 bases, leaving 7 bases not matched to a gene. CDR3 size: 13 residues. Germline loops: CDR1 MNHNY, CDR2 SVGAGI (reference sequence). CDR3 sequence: CATRDRDNYEQYF. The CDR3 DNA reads TGTGCCACCCGGGACAGGGATAACTACGAGCAGTACTTC.

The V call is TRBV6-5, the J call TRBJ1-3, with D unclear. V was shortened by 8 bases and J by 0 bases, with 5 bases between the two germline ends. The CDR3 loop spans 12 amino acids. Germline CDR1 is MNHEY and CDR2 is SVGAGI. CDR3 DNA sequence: TGTGCCAGCGGTGCCTCTGGAAACACCATATATTTT. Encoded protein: CASGASGNTIYF.

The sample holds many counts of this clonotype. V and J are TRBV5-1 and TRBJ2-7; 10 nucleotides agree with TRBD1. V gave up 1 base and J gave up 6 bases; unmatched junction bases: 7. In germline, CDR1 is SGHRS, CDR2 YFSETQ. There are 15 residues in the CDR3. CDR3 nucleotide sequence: TGCGCCAGCAGCTTGCGCCGGGACAGGGGAGTCGAGCAGTACTTC. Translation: CASSLRRDRGVEQYF.

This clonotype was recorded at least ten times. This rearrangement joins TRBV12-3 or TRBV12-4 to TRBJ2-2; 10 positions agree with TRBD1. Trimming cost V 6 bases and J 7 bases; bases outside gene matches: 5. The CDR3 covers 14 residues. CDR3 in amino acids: CASSPRTGGGELFF. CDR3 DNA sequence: TGTGCCAGCAGCCCACGGACAGGGGGCGGGGAGCTGTTTTTT.

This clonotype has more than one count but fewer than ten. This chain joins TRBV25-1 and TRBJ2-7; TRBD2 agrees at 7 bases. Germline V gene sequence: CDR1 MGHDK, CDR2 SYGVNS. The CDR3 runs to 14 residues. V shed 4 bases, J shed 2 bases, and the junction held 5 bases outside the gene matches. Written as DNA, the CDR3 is TGTGCCAGCAGTGGCCGGGACTACCCCTACGAGCAGTACTTC. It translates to CASSGRDYPYEQYF.

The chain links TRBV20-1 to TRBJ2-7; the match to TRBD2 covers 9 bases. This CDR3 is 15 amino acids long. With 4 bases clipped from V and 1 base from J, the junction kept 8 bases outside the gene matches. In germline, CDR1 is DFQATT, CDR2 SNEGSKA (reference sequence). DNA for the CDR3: TGCAGTGCTATGGGTGCGGCGGGAGGGTCCTACGAGCAGTACTTC. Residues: CSAMGAAGGSYEQYF.

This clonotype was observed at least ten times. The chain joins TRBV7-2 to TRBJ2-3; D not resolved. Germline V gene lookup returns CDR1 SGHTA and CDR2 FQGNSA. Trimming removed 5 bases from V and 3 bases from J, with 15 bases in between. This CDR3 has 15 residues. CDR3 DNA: TGTGCCAGCAGCCAGGATTTTCTAGGGACAGATACGCAGTATTTT. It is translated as CASSQDFLGTDTQYF.

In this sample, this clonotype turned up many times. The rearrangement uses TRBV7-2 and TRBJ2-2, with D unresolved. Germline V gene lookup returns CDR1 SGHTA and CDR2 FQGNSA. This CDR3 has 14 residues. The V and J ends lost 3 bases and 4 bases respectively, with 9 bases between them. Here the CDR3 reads CASSFSASTGELFF. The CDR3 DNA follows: TGTGCCAGCAGCTTTTCAGCATCCACCGGGGAGCTGTTTTTT.

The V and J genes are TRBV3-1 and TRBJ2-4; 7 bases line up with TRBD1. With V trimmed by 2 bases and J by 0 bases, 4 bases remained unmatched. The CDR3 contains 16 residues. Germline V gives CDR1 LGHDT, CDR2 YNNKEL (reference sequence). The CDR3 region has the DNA TGTGCCAGCAGCCAACTCGGGACAGTAGCCAAAAACATTCAGTACTTC. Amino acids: CASSQLGTVAKNIQYF.

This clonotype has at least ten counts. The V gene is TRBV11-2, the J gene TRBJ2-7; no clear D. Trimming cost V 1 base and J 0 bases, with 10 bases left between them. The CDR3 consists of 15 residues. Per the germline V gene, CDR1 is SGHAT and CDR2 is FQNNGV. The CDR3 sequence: CASSLGPVLSYEQYF. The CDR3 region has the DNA TGTGCCAGCAGCTTAGGTCCCGTTCTCTCCTACGAGCAGTACTTC.

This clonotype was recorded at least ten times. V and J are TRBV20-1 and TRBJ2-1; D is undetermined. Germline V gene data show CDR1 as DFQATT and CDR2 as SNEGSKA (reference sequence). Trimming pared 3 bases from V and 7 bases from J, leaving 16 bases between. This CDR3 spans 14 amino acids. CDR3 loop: CSASGSASRNEQFF. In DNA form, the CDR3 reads TGCAGTGCTAGTGGGTCGGCCTCAAGGAATGAGCAGTTCTTC.

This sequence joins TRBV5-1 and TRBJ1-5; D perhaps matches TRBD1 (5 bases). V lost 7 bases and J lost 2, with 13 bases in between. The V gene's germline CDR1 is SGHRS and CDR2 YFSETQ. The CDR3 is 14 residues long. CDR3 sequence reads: CASAEGGGNQPQHF. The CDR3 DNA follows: TGCGCCAGCGCTGAGGGAGGGGGCAATCAGCCCCAGCATTTT. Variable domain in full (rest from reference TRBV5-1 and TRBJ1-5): KAGVTQTPRYLIKTRGQQVTLSCSPISGHRSVSWYQQTPGQGLQFLFEYFSETQRNKGNFPGRFSGRQFSNSRSEMNVSTLELGDSALYLCASAEGGGNQPQHFGDGTRLSIL.

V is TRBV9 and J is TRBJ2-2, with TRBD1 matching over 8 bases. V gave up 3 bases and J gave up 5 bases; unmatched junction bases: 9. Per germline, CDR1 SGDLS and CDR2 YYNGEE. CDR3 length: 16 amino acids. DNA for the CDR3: TGTGCCAGCAGCGCACTAAAGGACAGGGAGACCGGGGAGCTGTTTTTT. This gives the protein CASSALKDRETGELFF.

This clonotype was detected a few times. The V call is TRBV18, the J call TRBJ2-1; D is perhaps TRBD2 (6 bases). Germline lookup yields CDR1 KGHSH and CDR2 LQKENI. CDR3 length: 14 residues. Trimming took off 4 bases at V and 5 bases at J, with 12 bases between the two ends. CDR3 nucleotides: TGTGCCAGCTCACTGGTAGCGGCTAACAATGAGCAGTTCTTC. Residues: CASSLVAANNEQFF.

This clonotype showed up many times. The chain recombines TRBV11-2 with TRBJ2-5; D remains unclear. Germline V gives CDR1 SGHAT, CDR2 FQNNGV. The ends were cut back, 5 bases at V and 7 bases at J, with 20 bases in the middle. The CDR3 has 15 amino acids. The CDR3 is CASSLLLREPGTQYF. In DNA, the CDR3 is TGTGCCAGCAGCCTACTACTAAGGGAACCTGGGACCCAGTACTTC. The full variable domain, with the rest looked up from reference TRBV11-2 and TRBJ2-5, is EAGVAQSPRYKIIEKRQSVAFWCNPISGHATLYWYQQILGQGPKLLIQFQNNGVVDDSQLPKDRFSAERLKGVDSTLKIQPAKLEDSAVYLCASSLLLREPGTQYFGPGTRLLVL.

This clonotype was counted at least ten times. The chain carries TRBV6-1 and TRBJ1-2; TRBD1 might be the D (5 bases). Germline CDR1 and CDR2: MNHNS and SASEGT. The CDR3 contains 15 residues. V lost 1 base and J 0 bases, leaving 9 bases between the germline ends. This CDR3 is CASSEGDGANYGYTF. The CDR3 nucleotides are TGTGCCAGCAGTGAAGGGGACGGAGCTAACTATGGCTACACCTTC.

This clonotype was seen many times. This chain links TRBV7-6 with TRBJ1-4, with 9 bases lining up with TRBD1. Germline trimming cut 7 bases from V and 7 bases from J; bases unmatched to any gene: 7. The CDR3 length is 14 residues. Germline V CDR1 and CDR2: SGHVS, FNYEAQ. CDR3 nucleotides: TGTGCCAGCACCAAACAGGGGGCCGGTGAAAAACTGTTTTTT. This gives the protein CASTKQGAGEKLFF.

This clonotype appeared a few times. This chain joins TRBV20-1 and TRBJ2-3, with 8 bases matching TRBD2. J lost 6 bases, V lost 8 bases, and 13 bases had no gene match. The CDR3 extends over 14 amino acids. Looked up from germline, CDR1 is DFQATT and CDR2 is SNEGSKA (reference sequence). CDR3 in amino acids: CSLPPSGRGDTQYF. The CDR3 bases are TGCAGTCTTCCCCCCAGCGGGAGAGGTGATACGCAGTATTTT.

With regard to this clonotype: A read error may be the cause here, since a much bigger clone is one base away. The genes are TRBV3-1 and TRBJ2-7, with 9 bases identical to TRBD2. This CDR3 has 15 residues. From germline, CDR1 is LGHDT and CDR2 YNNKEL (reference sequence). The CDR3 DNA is TGTGCCATCAGCCACCTGACTAGCGGTACCTACGAGCAGTACTTC. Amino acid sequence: CAISHLTSGTYEQYF.

DNA of the CDR3: TGTGCCAGCAGTTACCGGGACAGGGTTCAGCCCCAGCATTTT. It yields the protein CASSYRDRVQPQHF. V and J are TRBV6-2 or TRBV6-3 and TRBJ1-5; 9 bases are shared with TRBD1. CDR1 MNHEY and CDR2 SVGEGT come from the germline V gene. V was pared by 2 bases and J by 6 bases, with 2 bases of the junction left unmatched. The CDR3 sequence is 14 residues long.

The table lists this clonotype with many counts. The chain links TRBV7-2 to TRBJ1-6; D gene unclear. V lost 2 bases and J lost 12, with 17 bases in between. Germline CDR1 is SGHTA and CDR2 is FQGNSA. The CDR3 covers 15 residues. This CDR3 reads CASSLSAGSGRPLHF. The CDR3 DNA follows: TGTGCCAGCAGCTTAAGTGCTGGTAGTGGGAGACCCCTCCACTTT.

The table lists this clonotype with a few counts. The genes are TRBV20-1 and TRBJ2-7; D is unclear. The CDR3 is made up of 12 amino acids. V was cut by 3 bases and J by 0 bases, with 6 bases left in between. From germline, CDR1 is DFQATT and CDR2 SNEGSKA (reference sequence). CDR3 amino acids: CSASIGSYEQYF. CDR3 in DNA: TGCAGTGCTAGTATTGGCTCCTACGAGCAGTACTTC.

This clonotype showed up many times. The CDR3 here is CSARVGGRSTEAFF. CDR3 nucleotide sequence: TGCAGTGCTAGGGTAGGGGGGAGGAGCACTGAAGCTTTCTTT. The genes are TRBV20-1 and TRBJ1-1; D is possibly TRBD1 (6 bases). V lost 3 bases, J lost 4 bases, and 15 bases lay in between. CDR3 size: 14 residues. From germline, CDR1 is DFQATT and CDR2 SNEGSKA (reference sequence).